The rows below give T cell receptor beta chains drawn from one sample of a study of OX40 agonist ivuxolimab in advanced cancers. Method: immunoSEQ multiplex PCR; TCRdb's copy keeps in-frame clones and lacks some. The sample records 70,000 or so clones, approximately 92% being singletons. This specimen consisted of CD4+ or CD8+ T cells sorted from blood, obtained in a trial of the OX40 agonist ivuxolimab. The receptors come from an adult with an advanced solid tumor such as melanoma, head and neck, liver or kidney cancer. Each CDR3 is given without its conserved first and last residue.

J: TRBJ1-1
V: TRBV4-3
CDR3: ASSHADQNTEAF

J: TRBJ1-6
V: TRBV9
CDR3: ASSVGGTARSPLH

J: TRBJ2-2
V: TRBV6-5
CDR3: ASSTRGPGELF

J: TRBJ1-2
V: TRBV6-4
CDR3: ASSESPGLVYGYT

J: TRBJ2-7
V: TRBV11-2
CDR3: ASSLGFAGYEQY

J: TRBJ2-5
V: TRBV10-3
CDR3: AISEVARETQY

J: TRBJ2-3
V: TRBV6-5
CDR3: ASSTGEGTDTQY

J: TRBJ2-7
V: TRBV29-1
CDR3: SVAGIAYEQY

J: TRBJ2-7
V: TRBV19
CDR3: ASSIVPSGASYEQY

J: TRBJ1-2
V: TRBV7-9
CDR3: ASSFGQGEGYT

J: TRBJ1-4
V: TRBV2
CDR3: ASSASGQGVRNEKLF

J: TRBJ2-7
V: TRBV6-6
CDR3: ASTYTEGLGEQY

J: TRBJ2-5
V: TRBV11-2
CDR3: ASSSLGGGLEETQY

J: TRBJ2-1
V: TRBV10-1
CDR3: ASSGTGSREQF

J: TRBJ1-3
V: TRBV5-1
CDR3: ASSLAGTGAGNTIY

J: TRBJ2-2
V: TRBV7-2
CDR3: ASSLVLAGGTGELF

J: TRBJ2-7
V: TRBV13
CDR3: ASSLITGEQY

J: TRBJ2-7
V: TRBV29-1
CDR3: SVGETGALLEQY

J: TRBJ2-1
V: TRBV7-6
CDR3: ASTGTNEQF

J: TRBJ1-1
V: TRBV27
CDR3: ASSIGNTEAF

J: TRBJ1-2
V: TRBV7-2
CDR3: ASSLGFSYGYT

J: TRBJ2-1
V: TRBV23-1
CDR3: ASSHDRRVSYNEQF

J: TRBJ1-1
V: TRBV28
CDR3: ASRYGHRENTEAF

J: TRBJ1-2
V: TRBV9
CDR3: ASSAAAWGEANYGYT

J: TRBJ2-5
V: TRBV10-2
CDR3: ATLREGGETQY

J: TRBJ2-5
V: TRBV11-2
CDR3: ASSSDLETQY

J: TRBJ2-1
V: TRBV10-2
CDR3: ASSESARGAYNEQF

J: TRBJ2-7
V: TRBV27
CDR3: ASSSTEGEQY

J: TRBJ1-6
V: TRBV27
CDR3: ARDSSYNSPLH

J: TRBJ1-6
V: TRBV7-2
CDR3: ASTLVRVNSPLH

J: TRBJ1-1
V: TRBV10-2
CDR3: ASPVATTEAF

J: TRBJ1-2
V: TRBV6-5
CDR3: ASSRGARDGYT

J: TRBJ1-2
V: TRBV2
CDR3: ASGLSGVNPYGYT

J: TRBJ1-1
V: TRBV6-5
CDR3: ASSYSTSAGTEAF

J: TRBJ2-7
V: TRBV18
CDR3: ASSPPIVGTTAKEY

J: TRBJ1-2
V: TRBV6-4
CDR3: ASSDSGTGLGYT

J: TRBJ1-5
V: TRBV7-9
CDR3: ASSSRDSYQPQH

J: TRBJ2-7
V: TRBV5-6
CDR3: ASSGYSEQY

J: TRBJ2-1
V: TRBV5-4
CDR3: ASSFGTSEQF

J: TRBJ1-6
V: TRBV4-1
CDR3: ASSQRQGEGALH

J: TRBJ2-2
V: TRBV6-4
CDR3: ASSDSTDTGELF

J: TRBJ2-5
V: TRBV7-6
CDR3: ASGIGAGGVQETQY

J: TRBJ2-7
V: TRBV19
CDR3: ASSIPGGGNEQY

J: TRBJ2-1
V: TRBV7-2
CDR3: ASSSTGNYNEQF

J: TRBJ2-7
V: TRBV6-5
CDR3: ASSQGLAGVEQY

J: TRBJ1-2
V: TRBV9
CDR3: ASRGAIHGYT

J: TRBJ2-3
V: TRBV15
CDR3: ATSRSGGGTQY

J: TRBJ2-7
V: TRBV29-1
CDR3: SVAPGQSPYEQY

J: TRBJ2-7
V: TRBV7-6
CDR3: ASSAFLGDSYEQY

J: TRBJ1-4
V: TRBV7-2
CDR3: ASSATPEGTNEKLF

J: TRBJ2-7
V: TRBV27
CDR3: ASSLVAGVTTYEQY